Each of the 32 T cell receptor beta chains below was sequenced from the same sample in a study of blood T cell repertoires in COVID-19. Sequencing was performed with immunoSEQ multiplex PCR; in TCRdb, only in-frame clones are kept and a portion is missing. The top ten clones hold over 15% of a sample with some 120,000 clones, roughly three quarters of them seen once. The sequencing input was peripheral blood. The receptor set was obtained from a man aged 80 or over with acute or convalescent COVID-19.

This clone was observed a few times. The chain links TRBV27 to TRBJ1-1, with 7 positions matching TRBD1. The CDR3 has 14 amino acids. V lost 5 bases to trimming and J lost 2 bases; unmatched junction nucleotides: 5. The germline V gene has CDR1 MNHEY and CDR2 SMNVEV (reference sequence). CDR3 sequence: CASSHRTGNTEAFF. CDR3 nucleotide sequence: TGTGCCAGCAGTCACCGGACAGGTAACACTGAAGCTTTCTTT.

The chain is built from TRBV28 and TRBJ1-1; 11 positions agree with TRBD1. V was pared by 4 bases and J by 9 bases, with 7 bases of the junction left unmatched. The CDR3 loop spans 14 amino acids. CDR1 is MDHEN and CDR2 is SYDVKM in the germline V gene. The CDR3 is CASSSRDRGGKAFF. Written as DNA, the CDR3 is TGTGCCAGCAGTTCCCGGGACAGGGGGGGAAAAGCTTTCTTT. The full variable domain, rest sourced from reference TRBV28 and TRBJ1-1, is DVKVTQSSRYLVKRTGEKVFLECVQDMDHENMFWYRQDPGLGLRLIYFSYDVKMKEKGDIPEGYSVSREKKERFSLILESASTNQTSMYLCASSSRDRGGKAFFGQGTRLTVV.

The chain links TRBV4-1 to TRBJ1-4, with TRBD1 matching 9 bases. Germline CDR1 MGHRA, CDR2 YSYEKL. The CDR3 has 17 residues. J gave up 7 bases and V 1 base, and 10 bases lay outside the gene matches. The CDR3 nucleotides read TGCGCCAGCAGCCAAGCTATAGCACAGGGGGCGCGTGAAAAACTGTTTTTT. This sequence encodes CASSQAIAQGAREKLFF.

The genes are TRBV28 and TRBJ1-2, with D perhaps TRBD1 (6 bases). From germline, CDR1 is MDHEN and CDR2 SYDVKM. The ends were cut back, 2 bases at V and 6 bases at J, with 22 bases in the middle. The CDR3 spans 17 residues. This CDR3 is CASSLIGQSGFLDGYTF. In DNA, the CDR3 is TGTGCCAGCAGTTTAATAGGACAGTCGGGGTTTTTGGATGGCTACACCTTC.

For the CDR3, the DNA is TGTGCCAGCTCACCAGGCGGACAGAGCTCCTACGAGCAGTACTTC. Protein sequence: CASSPGGQSSYEQYF. The chain recombines TRBV18 with TRBJ2-7; tentative D call: TRBD1 (6 bases). This CDR3 is 15 amino acids long. The germline gives CDR1 KGHSH, CDR2 LQKENI. The ends were cut back, 2 bases at V and 0 bases at J, with 11 bases in the middle. Drawing the rest from reference TRBV18 and TRBJ2-7, the complete variable domain is NAGVMQNPRHLVRRRGQEARLRCSPMKGHSHVYWYRQLPEEGLKFMVYLQKENIIDESGMPKERFSAEFPKEGPSILRIQQVVRGDSAAYFCASSPGGQSSYEQYFGPGTRLTVT.

This clone was picked up one time. The rearrangement uses TRBV27 and TRBJ1-3; tentatively, D is TRBD1 (5 bases). Germline V gene lookup returns CDR1 MNHEY and CDR2 SMNVEV (reference sequence). The ends were cut back, 5 bases at V and 6 bases at J, with 17 bases in the middle. This CDR3 has 15 amino acids. The CDR3 here is CASSKAGKAANTIYF. For the CDR3, the DNA is TGTGCCAGCAGTAAAGCAGGGAAAGCAGCAAACACCATATATTTT.

As to this clone: Other DNA sequences of this sample code for an identical CDR3. This sequence joins TRBV18 and TRBJ2-7; the D gene is possibly TRBD1 (5 bases). Trimming took 3 bases from V and 2 from J, leaving 11 bases between them. Looked up from germline, CDR1 is KGHSH and CDR2 is LQKENI. The CDR3 is made up of 14 amino acids. The CDR3 protein is CASSPGQGPYEQYF. Here the CDR3 DNA reads TGTGCCAGCTCACCCGGTCAGGGTCCCTACGAGCAGTACTTC.

This clone turned up a few times. V and J are TRBV2 and TRBJ2-2; TRBD1 agrees at 8 bases. The CDR3 has 17 residues. CDR1 is SNHLY, CDR2 FYNNEI, per germline. With 8 bases clipped from V and 1 base from J, the junction kept 12 bases outside the gene matches. The CDR3 nucleotides are TGTGCCAGCGGGCAGGGGTCAGGGGGCCGGAACACCGGGGAGCTGTTTTTT. As protein: CASGQGSGGRNTGELFF.

The rearrangement uses TRBV4-2 and TRBJ2-5, with TRBD2 matching 7 bases. The CDR3 is 15 amino acids. The germline CDR1 and CDR2 sequences are LGHNA and YNFKEQ. The trim removed 0 bases at V and 4 bases at J, leaving 5 bases unmatched. The CDR3 nucleotides are TGTGCCAGCAGCCAAGATCTAGCGGCAGCAGAGACCCAGTACTTC. Amino acid sequence: CASSQDLAAAETQYF.

This clone was found a few times. The junction differs from germline at one of its ends, possibly a read error. This sequence joins TRBV7-7 and TRBJ2-2; TRBD1 is a possible D gene (7 bases). CDR1 and CDR2 (germline): SSHAT, FNYEAQ (reference sequence). The CDR3 spans 15 residues. CDR3 nucleotide sequence: TGTGCTAGCAGCTTAGGAGGGGGCGGCCTCGGGGAGCTGTTTTTT. Protein sequence: CASSLGGGGLGELFF.

This clone appeared a single time. The CDR3 loop is CASVLTTRTEAFF. The CDR3 nucleotides read TGTGCCAGCGTACTGACTACGAGAACTGAAGCTTTCTTT. The V gene is TRBV12-3 or TRBV12-4, the J gene TRBJ1-1; D gene unclear. The CDR3 contains 13 residues. Trimming shortened V by 8 bases and J by 5 bases, and 15 bases separated the two germline ends.

The chain uses TRBV6-5 and TRBJ2-2; perhaps TRBD1 as D (6 bases). This CDR3 spans 15 amino acids. Between the trimmed V and J ends, which lost 6 bases and 8 bases, there was a span of 19 bases. Per the germline V gene, CDR1 is MNHEY and CDR2 is SVGAGI. CDR3 sequence (DNA): TGTGCCAGCAGACCGACCGGGACAAAGGCAGGGGAGCTGTTTTTT. The encoded protein is CASRPTGTKAGELFF.

This chain uses TRBV5-1 with TRBJ2-7; 15 nucleotides align to TRBD2. The V gene's germline CDR1 is SGHRS and CDR2 YFSETQ. The CDR3 totals 17 residues. After removal of 4 bases from V and 3 bases from J, the junction contained 8 bases not matched to a gene. CDR3 residues: CASSQGLAGGPGYEQYF. The CDR3 DNA is TGCGCCAGCAGCCAAGGACTAGCGGGGGGGCCAGGCTACGAGCAGTACTTC.

J is TRBJ2-2 and V is TRBV30; possibly TRBD1 for D (6 bases). Trimming pared 3 bases from V and 6 bases from J, leaving 11 bases between. This CDR3 spans 13 amino acids. Per the germline V gene, CDR1 is GTSNPN and CDR2 is SVGIG (reference sequence). The CDR3 protein is CAWRKQGPGELFF. Here the CDR3 DNA reads TGTGCCTGGAGGAAACAGGGACCCGGGGAGCTGTTTTTT.

The V gene is TRBV7-6, the J gene TRBJ2-1, with D unclear. The V and J ends lost 4 bases and 0 bases respectively, with 10 bases between them. The germline V gene has CDR1 SGHVS and CDR2 FNYEAQ. This CDR3 contains 15 residues. In nucleotides, the CDR3 is TGTGCCAGCAGCTCAGCGTTTAGCTCCTACAATGAGCAGTTCTTC. Translation: CASSSAFSSYNEQFF. The whole variable domain, filled in from reference TRBV7-6 and TRBJ2-1, reads GAGVSQSPRYKVTKRGQDVALRCDPISGHVSLYWYRQALGQGPEFLTYFNYEAQQDKSGLPNDRFSAERPEGSISTLTIQRTEQRDSAMYRCASSSAFSSYNEQFFGPGTRLTVL.

This chain links TRBV10-3 with TRBJ2-7; 8 bases are shared with TRBD2. V trimming: 9 bases; J trimming: 4 bases; junction bases outside the gene matches: 8. Germline CDR1 reads ENHRY; CDR2 reads SYGVKD. The length of the CDR3 is 13 residues. CDR3 sequence: CAILRGGGYEQYF. The CDR3 region has the DNA TGTGCCATTCTCAGGGGCGGGGGGTACGAGCAGTACTTC.

V is TRBV28 and J is TRBJ2-3; D is uncertain. The length of the CDR3 is 14 residues. The V gene's germline CDR1 is MDHEN and CDR2 SYDVKM. V lost 6 bases, J lost 4 bases, and 14 bases lay in between. CDR3 nucleotide sequence: TGTGCCAGCAGCCAAAATGGGCCTTCAGATACGCAGTATTTT. Its protein is CASSQNGPSDTQYF.

The V gene is TRBV6-6, the J gene TRBJ2-6; 7 positions match TRBD1. V gave up 11 bases and J gave up 1 base; unmatched junction bases: 2. CDR3 size: 13 residues. Germline V gives CDR1 MNHNY, CDR2 SVGAGI (reference sequence). This CDR3 is CAGTVSGANVLTF. CDR3 nucleotides: TGTGCCGGGACAGTTTCTGGGGCCAACGTCCTGACTTTC.

The chain couples TRBV7-2 to TRBJ1-1; no definite D call. The ends were cut back, 5 bases at V and 1 base at J, with 11 bases in the middle. This CDR3 region has 14 residues. Germline loops: CDR1 SGHTA, CDR2 FQGNSA. The CDR3 coding sequence is TGTGCCAGCAGCACCCCGACACAGAACACTGAAGCTTTCTTT. It specifies CASSTPTQNTEAFF.

This clone occurred once. V is TRBV3-1 (or the pseudogene TRBV3-2) and J is TRBJ2-2, with D tentatively TRBD1 (5 bases). Germline V lookup: CDR1 LGHDT, CDR2 YNNKEL (reference sequence). This CDR3 spans 14 amino acids. V was shortened by 4 bases and J by 1 base, with 7 bases between the two germline ends. CDR3 sequence: CASSRQQNTGELFF. The CDR3 nucleotides are TGTGCCAGCAGCCGACAGCAGAACACCGGGGAGCTGTTTTTT.

This chain links TRBV15 with TRBJ1-1; D perhaps matches TRBD1 (5 bases). From germline, CDR1 is LNHNV and CDR2 YYDKDF (reference sequence). Trimming pared 4 bases from V and 4 bases from J, leaving 13 bases between. The CDR3 loop spans 14 amino acids. CDR3 sequence: CATSKGSVSTEAFF. The CDR3 DNA reads TGTGCCACCAGCAAGGGGTCAGTGAGCACTGAAGCTTTCTTT.

V is TRBV7-2 and J is TRBJ1-5; D uncertain. The length of the CDR3 is 14 residues. The germline V gene has CDR1 SGHTA and CDR2 FQGNSA. Deletions cut 5 bases from V and 1 base from J, with 9 bases between. The CDR3 DNA sequence: TGTGCCAGCAGCGCGTTGGGCAGCAATCAGCCCCAGCATTTT. Its protein is CASSALGSNQPQHF.

The chain has TRBV19 and TRBJ2-5; 8 nucleotides match TRBD2. Germline V gene lookup returns CDR1 LNHDA and CDR2 SQIVND (reference sequence). Trimming at V came to 6 bases and at J to 5 bases, leaving 11 bases not matched to a gene. This CDR3 is built from 15 residues. The CDR3 loop is CASSPTQRGSETQYF. CDR3 nucleotides: TGTGCCAGTAGCCCCACCCAGCGGGGGTCGGAGACCCAGTACTTC.

This chain connects TRBV18 to TRBJ2-2; 7 bases map to TRBD1. After removal of 0 bases from V and 4 bases from J, the junction contained 5 bases not matched to a gene. The CDR3 runs to 16 residues. CDR1 and CDR2 (germline): KGHSH, LQKENI. The CDR3 loop is CASSPPQGQFTGELFF. CDR3 DNA: TGTGCCAGCTCACCACCCCAGGGACAGTTCACCGGGGAGCTGTTTTTT.

This clone was detected only a few times. The chain couples TRBV5-6 to TRBJ2-7, with D hard to call. CDR3 length equals 15 residues. Germline loops: CDR1 SGHDT, CDR2 YYEEEE. Trimming removed 0 bases from V and 0 bases from J, with 10 bases in between. This CDR3 is CASSLGGKVSYEQYF. The CDR3 DNA is TGTGCCAGCAGCTTGGGAGGTAAGGTCTCCTACGAGCAGTACTTC. The whole variable domain, filled in from reference TRBV5-6 and TRBJ2-7, reads DAGVTQSPTHLIKTRGQQVTLRCSPKSGHDTVSWYQQALGQGPQFIFQYYEEEERQRGNFPDRFSGHQFPNYSSELNVNALLLGDSALYLCASSLGGKVSYEQYFGPGTRLTVT.

Here the CDR3 DNA reads TGTGCCAGCAGGACAGGGAGTCAAGGAGATACGCAGTATTTT. Translation gives CASRTGSQGDTQYF. The chain links TRBV2 to TRBJ2-3; TRBD1 matches at 7 bases. After removal of 6 bases from V and 5 bases from J, the junction contained 8 bases not matched to a gene. Germline CDR1 SNHLY, CDR2 FYNNEI. The CDR3 runs to 14 residues.

This clone showed up many times. CDR3 in amino acids: CASSQEWRPGQVEETQYF. CDR3 sequence (DNA): TGTGCCAGCAGCCAAGAATGGCGTCCGGGACAAGTCGAAGAGACCCAGTACTTC. V and J are TRBV3-1 (or the pseudogene TRBV3-2) and TRBJ2-5; D may be TRBD1 (6 bases). The germline V gene encodes CDR1 LGHDT and CDR2 YNNKEL (reference sequence). The V end lost 0 bases, the J end lost 3 bases, and 20 bases lay between the germline ends. The CDR3 covers 18 residues.

V gene TRBV24-1 combines with J gene TRBJ2-7; 10 positions match TRBD1. Germline V gives CDR1 KGHDR, CDR2 SFDVKD. V lost 2 bases to trimming and J lost 1 base; unmatched junction nucleotides: 4. This CDR3 comprises 16 residues. The CDR3 region has the DNA TGTGCCACCAGTGATTCCGGACAGGGGGGTTCCTACGAGCAGTACTTC. This translates into CATSDSGQGGSYEQYF.

In its sample, this clone was seen a few times. V usage is TRBV6-2 or TRBV6-3 and J usage is TRBJ1-2, with 9 bases identical to TRBD1. The ends lost 6 bases at V and 4 bases at J; junction bases unmatched: 9. CDR1 MNHEY and CDR2 SVGEGT come from the germline V gene. The CDR3 totals 15 residues. The CDR3 sequence: CASRPRDRARYGYTF. As DNA, the CDR3 is TGTGCCAGCAGACCTCGGGACAGGGCTCGCTATGGCTACACCTTC.

This clone occurred a few times. The rearrangement uses TRBV5-1 and TRBJ1-1; a weak D match, TRBD1 (6 bases). Germline CDR1 SGHRS, CDR2 YFSETQ. This CDR3 spans 16 amino acids. Trimming stripped 2 bases from V and 1 base from J, with 15 bases between. CDR3 DNA sequence: TGCGCCAGCAGCTTCGGGGGGGCGCGGCGGAACACTGAAGCTTTCTTT. Translating it yields CASSFGGARRNTEAFF.

This clone occurred many times. The chain recombines TRBV9 with TRBJ2-1; 8 positions agree with TRBD2. Germline CDR1 reads SGDLS; CDR2 reads YYNGEE. This CDR3 has 15 residues. V was clipped by 0 bases and J by 8 bases; unmatched bases: 7. The CDR3 nucleotides are TGTGCCAGCAGCGTAGCGGGGGGGCGTCCGGATGAGCAGTTCTTC. This sequence encodes CASSVAGGRPDEQFF.

The V call is TRBV9, the J call TRBJ1-4; D uncertain. CDR1 and CDR2 (germline): SGDLS, YYNGEE. Trimming removed 1 base at V and 0 bases at J, with 16 bases between. This CDR3 contains 18 residues. Written as DNA, the CDR3 is TGTGCCAGCAGCGTAATTGGAGGAACCCCGACAACTAATGAAAAACTGTTTTTT. Translated: CASSVIGGTPTTNEKLFF.